This entry lists 28 T cell receptor beta chains sequenced from one sample in a study of blood T cell repertoires in COVID-19. TCRdb's table, derived via immunoSEQ multiplex PCR, lists solely in-frame clones and lacks some. The top ten hold 2.5% to 3% of the sample, which has under 400,000 clones, 90% seen once. The source material was peripheral blood. The source is a woman younger than 45 with COVID-19, enrolled during active disease.

The V and J genes are TRBV15 and TRBJ2-5; unclear D gene. CDR3 length equals 12 residues. Trimming shortened V by 0 bases and J by 4 bases, and 3 bases separated the two germline ends. CDR1 is LNHNV, CDR2 YYDKDF, per germline (reference sequence). The chain's CDR3 is CATSRDRETQYF. The CDR3 DNA reads as TGTGCCACCAGCAGAGATCGAGAGACCCAGTACTTC.

This rearrangement joins TRBV19 to TRBJ2-1; 12 nucleotides agree with TRBD2. Germline V CDR1 and CDR2: LNHDA, SQIVND (reference sequence). V lost 6 bases, J lost 7 bases, and 4 bases stayed unmatched. CDR3 length: 14 amino acids. The CDR3 loop is CASRRLAGENEQFF. For the CDR3, the DNA is TGTGCCAGTAGGAGACTAGCGGGGGAAAATGAGCAGTTCTTC.

This sequence joins TRBV24-1 and TRBJ2-3; the match to TRBD1 covers 10 bases. The CDR3 loop spans 15 amino acids. J lost 4 bases, V lost 3 bases, and 3 bases had no gene match. The germline CDR1 and CDR2 sequences are KGHDR and SFDVKD. This CDR3 reads CATSDTGQGADTQYF. CDR3 coding DNA: TGTGCCACCAGTGATACCGGACAGGGGGCAGATACGCAGTATTTT.

The chain employs TRBV27 and TRBJ1-3, with 9 bases aligning to TRBD1. V lost 5 bases, J lost 0 bases, and 11 bases stayed unmatched. Germline V CDR1 and CDR2: MNHEY, SMNVEV (reference sequence). This CDR3 is built from 18 residues. The CDR3 is CASSLNWDRAISGNTIYF. In DNA form, the CDR3 reads TGTGCCAGCAGTCTAAATTGGGACAGGGCCATCTCTGGAAACACCATATATTTT.

This chain connects TRBV27 to TRBJ2-1; 10 bases match TRBD1. Germline V gives CDR1 MNHEY, CDR2 SMNVEV (reference sequence). CDR3 size: 17 residues. V was pared by 2 bases and J by 8 bases, with 12 bases of the junction left unmatched. In DNA form, the CDR3 reads TGTGCCAGCAGTTTAGGTAGGGGACAGGGGTTTCGCCATGAGCAGTTCTTC. It is translated as CASSLGRGQGFRHEQFF.

The chain couples TRBV28 to TRBJ1-1; D is possibly TRBD1 (5 bases). There are 14 residues in the CDR3. The V and J ends lost 3 bases and 3 bases respectively, with 11 bases between them. The V gene's germline CDR1 is MDHEN and CDR2 SYDVKM. The CDR3 coding sequence is TGTGCCAGCAGTTTCCAGGGCCTGTACACTGAAGCTTTCTTT. This codes for CASSFQGLYTEAFF.

This clone was seen a handful of times. The gene calls are TRBV19 and TRBJ1-2, with 10 bases matching TRBD1. Germline V gene data show CDR1 as LNHDA and CDR2 as SQIVND (reference sequence). This CDR3 is built from 14 residues. Unmatched junction bases numbered 1, after V lost 3 bases and J lost 3 bases. In DNA form, the CDR3 reads TGTGCCAGTAGTATGGGGACAGGGGACTATGGCTACACCTTC. This codes for CASSMGTGDYGYTF.

The rearrangement joins TRBV12-3 or TRBV12-4 to TRBJ1-2; D call uncertain. The CDR3 has 12 residues. V lost 6 bases and J 5 bases, leaving 10 bases between the germline ends. The CDR3 reads CASSPRVYGYTF. CDR3 nucleotide sequence: TGTGCCAGCAGCCCCCGGGTGTATGGCTACACCTTC.

The chain carries TRBV27 and TRBJ1-1; 9 bases map to TRBD1. The trim removed 4 bases at V and 4 bases at J, leaving 4 bases unmatched. This CDR3 is 14 amino acids long. Germline values: CDR1 MNHEY, CDR2 SMNVEV (reference sequence). For the CDR3, the DNA is TGTGCCAGCAGTTCCGGGACAGGGATCACTGAAGCTTTCTTT. This encodes CASSSGTGITEAFF.

In this sample, this clone turned up once. The rearrangement links TRBV7-2 to TRBJ2-5, with TRBD2 as a possible D gene (5 bases). CDR1 and CDR2 (germline): SGHTA, FQGNSA. V lost 5 bases and J 3 bases, leaving 16 bases between the germline ends. The CDR3 covers 15 residues. As DNA, the CDR3 is TGTGCCAGCAGCCCACGCTCGGGAATGGAAGAGACCCAGTACTTC. It translates to CASSPRSGMEETQYF.

The chain is built from TRBV5-4 and TRBJ2-2, with 13 bases fitting TRBD2. Looked up from germline, CDR1 is SGHNT and CDR2 is YYREEE (reference sequence). The CDR3 loop spans 16 amino acids. Germline trimming cut 3 bases from V and 4 bases from J; bases unmatched to any gene: 3. CDR3 sequence (DNA): TGTGCCAGCAGCTCGGGACTAGCGGGAAGCACCGGGGAGCTGTTTTTT. It yields the protein CASSSGLAGSTGELFF.

The V gene is TRBV10-2, the J gene TRBJ1-5; D gene unclear. CDR1 is WSHSY, CDR2 SAAADI, per germline. V gave up 2 bases and J gave up 0 bases, with 8 bases separating them. The CDR3 has 15 amino acids. The CDR3 loop is CASSEVQYSNQPQHF. For the CDR3, the DNA is TGCGCCAGCAGTGAGGTTCAGTATAGCAATCAGCCCCAGCATTTT.

V is TRBV12-3 or TRBV12-4 and J is TRBJ2-7, with D unresolved. CDR3 size: 13 residues. The germline V and J ends were trimmed by 8 bases and 0 bases, with 11 bases remaining between them. CDR3 in amino acids: CASCRGSSYEQYF. The CDR3 bases are TGTGCCAGCTGCCGCGGTAGCTCCTACGAGCAGTACTTC.

The chain employs TRBV5-4 and TRBJ2-7; unclear D gene. In germline, CDR1 is SGHNT, CDR2 YYREEE (reference sequence). The CDR3 loop spans 13 amino acids. V lost 0 bases, J lost 2 bases, and 6 bases lay in between. This CDR3 reads CASSLDYAYEQYF. CDR3 coding DNA: TGTGCCAGCAGCTTGGACTACGCCTACGAGCAGTACTTC.

The chain recombines TRBV9 with TRBJ1-1; D not certain. V was trimmed by 4 bases and J by 4 bases, leaving 11 bases between them. The length of the CDR3 is 13 residues. Germline assignment: CDR1 SGDLS and CDR2 YYNGEE. CDR3 in DNA: TGTGCCAGCAGCCCCCGTCGGGGCACTGAAGCTTTCTTT. It specifies CASSPRRGTEAFF.

This chain uses TRBV2 with TRBJ1-1, with a tentative D call TRBD1 (5 bases). The germline V gene encodes CDR1 SNHLY and CDR2 FYNNEI. This CDR3 is built from 15 residues. V lost 2 bases to trimming and J lost 1 base, with 11 bases between them. CDR3 DNA sequence: TGTGCCAGCAGTGAATGGGGCCTCGGGAACACTGAAGCTTTCTTT. Protein sequence: CASSEWGLGNTEAFF.

The chain employs TRBV30 and TRBJ1-2; D is perhaps TRBD1 (5 bases). This CDR3 region has 12 residues. V was clipped by 4 bases and J by 7 bases, with 13 bases between them. The germline CDR1 and CDR2 sequences are GTSNPN and SVGIG (reference sequence). DNA for the CDR3: TGTGCCTGGAATAGCCAGGGAGGTGGCTACACCTTC. It encodes CAWNSQGGGYTF.

CDR3 sequence reads: CASSTGQGARENTEAFF. The CDR3 DNA reads TGTGCCAGCAGCACGGGACAGGGGGCTAGAGAGAACACTGAAGCTTTCTTT. This chain connects TRBV5-4 to TRBJ1-1; 12 bases are a match to TRBD1. Germline assignment: CDR1 SGHNT and CDR2 YYREEE (reference sequence). Trimming removed 4 bases from V and 1 base from J; junction bases left unmatched: 8. CDR3 length: 17 residues.

The rearrangement links TRBV5-8 to TRBJ1-4; D uncertain. The CDR3 spans 14 residues. The V and J ends lost 4 bases and 0 bases respectively, with 7 bases between them. Per the germline V gene, CDR1 is SGHTS and CDR2 is YDEGEE. The CDR3 region has the DNA TGTGCCAGCAGCATAACTGCAACTAATGAAAAACTGTTTTTT. This sequence encodes CASSITATNEKLFF.

The chain uses TRBV27 and TRBJ1-5, with 9 bases fitting TRBD1. This CDR3 spans 18 amino acids. J gave up 0 bases and V 2 bases, and 8 bases lay outside the gene matches. The germline gives CDR1 MNHEY, CDR2 SMNVEV (reference sequence). Here the CDR3 reads CASSLGPGTGHSNQPQHF. The CDR3 coding sequence is TGTGCCAGCAGTTTAGGCCCCGGGACAGGGCATAGCAATCAGCCCCAGCATTTT.

On this clone: The same CDR3 is also encoded by other DNA sequences in this sample. The V call is TRBV28, the J call TRBJ1-1; tentatively, D is TRBD1 (5 bases). This CDR3 spans 12 amino acids. Trimming cost V 2 bases and J 5 bases, with 6 bases left between them. Germline lookup yields CDR1 MDHEN and CDR2 SYDVKM. CDR3 amino acids: CASSLRGTEAFF. CDR3 coding DNA: TGTGCCAGCAGTTTACGGGGGACTGAAGCTTTCTTT.

The chain joins TRBV5-6 to TRBJ2-1, with D possibly matching TRBD2 (5 bases). Germline CDR1 and CDR2: SGHDT and YYEEEE. The CDR3 spans 15 residues. The germline V and J ends were trimmed by 5 bases and 4 bases, with 16 bases remaining between them. CDR3: CASRITRATYNEQFF. The CDR3 DNA is TGTGCCAGCAGAATAACTAGGGCTACGTACAATGAGCAGTTCTTC.

The CDR3 loop is CASNGFKRGSYNEQFF. CDR3 DNA sequence: TGCGCCAGCAATGGGTTTAAGCGGGGCTCCTACAATGAGCAGTTCTTC. The chain is built from TRBV10-1 and TRBJ2-1; 7 bases map to TRBD2. Germline V gives CDR1 WNHNN, CDR2 SYGVQD (reference sequence). After removal of 7 bases from V and 0 bases from J, the junction contained 9 bases not matched to a gene. This CDR3 contains 16 residues.

This clone was detected ten times or more. CDR3 in amino acids: CATQRIGDYEQYF. CDR3 DNA sequence: TGTGCCACCCAAAGGATCGGGGACTACGAGCAGTACTTC. V gene TRBV2 combines with J gene TRBJ2-7; the D gene is possibly TRBD2 (5 bases). CDR1 is SNHLY and CDR2 is FYNNEI in the germline V gene. V was clipped by 10 bases and J by 3 bases, with 16 bases between them. CDR3 length equals 13 residues.

CDR3 in DNA: TGTGCCAGCAGCCCCCGTTTAGCGGGTAGTAAAGAGACCCAGTACTTC. Translation gives CASSPRLAGSKETQYF. The chain employs TRBV13 and TRBJ2-5; 7 bases fit TRBD2. The CDR3 has 16 residues. Germline CDR1 reads PRHDT; CDR2 reads FYEKMQ (reference sequence). The junction had 12 bases not matched to a gene; V was cut back by 5 bases and J by 3 bases.

The chain links TRBV28 to TRBJ1-1, with D perhaps matching TRBD1 (6 bases). The CDR3 extends over 14 amino acids. Germline CDR1 reads MDHEN; CDR2 reads SYDVKM. V was trimmed by 2 bases and J by 7 bases, leaving 14 bases between them. CDR3 in DNA: TGTGCCAGCAGTTTACCCGGACAGACCCATGAAGCTTTCTTT. Its protein product is CASSLPGQTHEAFF.

The chain has TRBV10-3 and TRBJ2-1, with 11 bases that match TRBD2. The CDR3 sequence is 16 residues long. Germline values: CDR1 ENHRY, CDR2 SYGVKD. V dropped 10 bases and J dropped 7; count of bases not matched to a gene: 15. CDR3 DNA sequence: TGTGCCACCGGCTTAGCGGGAGGGCCTTTTCAGAATGAGCAGTTCTTC. Protein sequence: CATGLAGGPFQNEQFF.

This clone appeared once. The chain employs TRBV30 and TRBJ1-5, with D hard to call. CDR1 and CDR2 from the germline V gene are GTSNPN and SVGIG (reference sequence). V gave up 0 bases and J gave up 2 bases, with 11 bases separating them. CDR3 length equals 15 residues. The DNA for the CDR3 is TGTGCCTGGAGTGTAGAGAGTGGAGGCAATCAGCCCCAGCATTTT. Amino acids: CAWSVESGGNQPQHF.